These T cell receptor beta chains were read from a single sample in a study of blood T cell repertoires in COVID-19. TCRdb's copy holds only in-frame clones and misses some; the assay was immunoSEQ multiplex PCR. The sample shows approximately 28,000 clones, 85% to 95% of them seen only once. The sample comprised peripheral blood. These receptors were obtained from an older woman with COVID-19, enrolled during active disease. CDR3s include the opening cysteine and the closing phenylalanine or tryptophan. The order of the fields is clone size, V gene, D gene, J gene, CDR3 DNA, CDR3 protein. D genes are given only for firm matches. Size is omitted from some rows. Given values are once, few, many or a class for expanded clones.

-	TRBV6-6	TRBD2	TRBJ2-1	TGTGCCAGCAGTCCTCGCCCGGGGGGGCGGAGCTCCTACAATGAGCAGTTCTTC	CASSPRPGGRSSYNEQFF
-	TRBV4-2	-	TRBJ2-2	TGTGCCAGCAGCCAAGAATGGGGGGGCGACACCGGGGAGCTGTTTTTT	CASSQEWGGDTGELFF
-	TRBV5-1	TRBD2	TRBJ2-1	TGCGCCAGCAGCTTGGATGAAGCGGGAGGACCCTCCTACAATGAGCAGTTCTTC	CASSLDEAGGPSYNEQFF
few	TRBV29-1	-	TRBJ2-1	TGCAGCGTTGTAGGAGGGAGTAAGGGTGAGCAGTTCTTC	CSVVGGSKGEQFF
once	TRBV10-3	-	TRBJ1-2	TGTGCCATCAGTGGGTCAGGGGTAGATGGCTACACCTTC	CAISGSGVDGYTF
once	TRBV7-3	-	TRBJ2-3	TGTGCCAGCAGCTTGTACGGGTTGAGCACAGATACGCAGTATTTT	CASSLYGLSTDTQYF
once	TRBV7-2	-	TRBJ1-2	TGTGCCAGCAGCCCGAGGGGGGGAGGTAACTATGGCTACACCTTC	CASSPRGGGNYGYTF
-	TRBV15	-	TRBJ2-5	TGTGCCACCAGCAGAGATTCGGAAGAGACCCAGTACTTC	CATSRDSEETQYF
-	TRBV2	-	TRBJ1-3	TGTGCCACGGGGGAGAGGTCTGCTGGAAACACCATATATTTT	CATGERSAGNTIYF
once	TRBV6-6	-	TRBJ1-5	TGTGCCAGCCGGGGGGGGCCGGGGCAGCCCCAGCATTTT	CASRGGPGQPQHF
-	TRBV2	-	TRBJ1-6	TGTGCCAGCAGTGTGGGGGGGGCAGCGCGGACTTCACCCCTCCACTTT	CASSVGGAARTSPLHF
-	TRBV4-2	TRBD1	TRBJ2-2	TGTGCCAGCAGCATCGAAGGGGGCGACACCGGGGAGCTGTTTTTT	CASSIEGGDTGELFF
-	TRBV7-3	TRBD2	TRBJ2-3	TGTGCCAGCAGCTTAGGGGGACTAGACGGGACGCAGTATTTT	CASSLGGLDGTQYF
-	TRBV30	-	TRBJ1-2	TGTGCCTGGAGTGTCAACACAGGAGACTATGGCTACACCTTC	CAWSVNTGDYGYTF
once	TRBV15	TRBD2	TRBJ2-1	TGTGCCACCAGCAGAGATCCGATGGGACTAGCGGGAGGTATCAATGAGCAGTTCTTC	CATSRDPMGLAGGINEQFF
-	TRBV5-1	-	TRBJ2-7	TGCGCCAGCAGCTTGGCCGGAGGCGAGCAGTACTTC	CASSLAGGEQYF
-	TRBV27	TRBD2	TRBJ2-2	TGTGCCAGCAGTTTACCTAGCGGGGGGAACACCGGGGAGCTGTTTTTT	CASSLPSGGNTGELFF
-	TRBV7-6	TRBD2	TRBJ2-3	TGTGCCAGCAGCTCACGGGGGTTAGCGGGAGGTTATAGCACAGATACGCAGTATTTT	CASSSRGLAGGYSTDTQYF
-	TRBV7-9	TRBD2	TRBJ2-3	TGTGCCAGCAGCTTCCGTCCCGGGACTAGCGTGCCTAGCACAGATACGCAGTATTTT	CASSFRPGTSVPSTDTQYF
-	TRBV24-1	-	TRBJ1-5	TGTGCCACCGCAAGAGCGGGGCAAGGTCAGCCCCAGCATTTT	CATARAGQGQPQHF
-	TRBV5-5	-	TRBJ1-5	TGTGCCAGCAGCCTACTTCCTAGCAATCAGCCCCAGCATTTT	CASSLLPSNQPQHF
-	TRBV10-2	-	TRBJ1-1	TGCGCCAGCATCGGGGGACTGAACACTGAAGCTTTCTTT	CASIGGLNTEAFF
-	TRBV14	-	TRBJ2-3	TGTGCCAGCAGCCAAGAGGGGGGGGCGGACTACTTCACAGATACGCAGTATTTT	CASSQEGGADYFTDTQYF
-	TRBV19	-	TRBJ1-3	TGTGCCAGCACACTTCAGGGATTTGGAAACACCATATATTTT	CASTLQGFGNTIYF
-	TRBV5-1	TRBD1	TRBJ2-5	TGCGCCAGCAGCTTATGGGGACAGGGGCAAGAGACCCAGTACTTC	CASSLWGQGQETQYF
-	TRBV6-5	TRBD1	TRBJ2-3	TGTGCCAGCAGTTACGGACAGGGCATCACAGATACGCAGTATTTT	CASSYGQGITDTQYF
-	TRBV28	TRBD1	TRBJ1-2	TGTGCCAGCAGTTCAACAGGGGAGGCTCTCTATGGCTACACCTTC	CASSSTGEALYGYTF
-	TRBV9	TRBD1	TRBJ2-7	TGTGCCAGCAGCGTAACCGGGACAGCTGACTACGAGCAGTACTTC	CASSVTGTADYEQYF
-	TRBV19	TRBD2	TRBJ2-7	TGTGCCAGTAGTATATCCCCAGCGGGAGGGCCGAGGAACGAGCAGTACTTC	CASSISPAGGPRNEQYF
-	TRBV28	-	TRBJ1-2	TGTGCCAGCAGCCGTGGGGACATCCATGGCTACACCTTC	CASSRGDIHGYTF
-	TRBV28	-	TRBJ1-1	TGTGCCAGCAGTTTACGCCTCGGGTCGGGGAACACTGAAGCTTTCTTT	CASSLRLGSGNTEAFF
-	TRBV5-1	TRBD2	TRBJ2-3	TGCGCCAGCAGCGAGGGACTAGCGGGAAGCGGAGATACGCAGTATTTT	CASSEGLAGSGDTQYF
once	TRBV7-8	-	TRBJ2-7	TGTGCCAGCAGCACCCGACAGATCTACGAGCAGTACTTC	CASSTRQIYEQYF
-	TRBV11-3	-	TRBJ2-2	TGTGCCAGCAGCTTTTTCCAGGGGAAAGCCGGGGAGCTGTTTTTT	CASSFFQGKAGELFF
once	TRBV2	-	TRBJ1-4	TGTGCCAGCAGGGAGGTACTTAGGGAAAAACTGTTTTTT	CASREVLREKLFF